This TCR beta chain originates from a study of blood T cell repertoires in COVID-19. Study summary: COVID-19 samples collected from the United States, Italy and Spain covered acute and convalescent phases. From T cells, B-cell-depleted T cells, or PBMCs came the material, which was cDNA or gDNA.

Original handling: It was from reference gene primer amplification that nucleated cell counts were estimated. TCRdb's table, derived via immunoSEQ multiplex PCR, lists solely in-frame clones and lacks some. Clone size and V and J calls were adopted from that table, with D and trimming inferred from the DNA. The table lists about 140,000 clones, 87% of them singletons. CDR3 length: 14 residues. Germline V gene sequence: CDR1 MNHEY, CDR2 SVGAGI. V lost 2 bases to trimming and J lost 5 bases, with 12 bases between them. V and J are TRBV6-5 and TRBJ2-5, with D possibly being TRBD1 (6 bases). The sample consisted of peripheral blood. The receptor comes from a woman aged 40 to 50 with acute or convalescent COVID-19. The chain's CDR3 is CASSYRGTDETQYF. In DNA form, the CDR3 reads TGTGCCAGCAGTTACAGGGGGACGGATGAGACCCAGTACTTC.